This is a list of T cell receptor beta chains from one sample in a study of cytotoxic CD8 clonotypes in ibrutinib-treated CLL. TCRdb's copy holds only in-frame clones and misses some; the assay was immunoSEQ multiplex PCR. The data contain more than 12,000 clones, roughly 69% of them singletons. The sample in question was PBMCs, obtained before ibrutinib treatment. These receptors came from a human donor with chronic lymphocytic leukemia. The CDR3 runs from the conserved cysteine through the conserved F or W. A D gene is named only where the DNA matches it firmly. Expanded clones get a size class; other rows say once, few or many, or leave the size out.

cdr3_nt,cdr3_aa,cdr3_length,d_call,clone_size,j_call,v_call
TGTGCCAGCGGAACAGGGGGCAAGCCCCAGCATTTT,CASGTGGKPQHF,12,TRBD1,large,TRBJ1-5,TRBV27
TGTGCCAGTAGTATCTCGGTGACTATTAACTATGGCTACACCTTC,CASSISVTINYGYTF,15,NA,NA,TRBJ1-2,TRBV19
TGTGCCAGCAGTGACTCTGGGAGGGATGGCTACACCTTC,CASSDSGRDGYTF,13,NA,NA,TRBJ1-2,TRBV6-4
TGTGCCAGTAGTATAGGTTTGGAGACCCAGTACTTC,CASSIGLETQYF,12,NA,NA,TRBJ2-5,TRBV19
TGTGCCAGCGGCCAAAATAACCGCTCCAGGACAGGGGTAAAGAGGAGGACTGAAGCTTTCTTT,CASGQNNRSRTGVKRRTEAFF,21,TRBD1,NA,TRBJ1-1,TRBV13
TGTGCCTGGATCGCAGGGGGCACAGATACGCAGTATTTT,CAWIAGGTDTQYF,13,NA,NA,TRBJ2-3,TRBV30
TGTGCCATCCACAGGGGACCCGATCATTCACCCCTCCACTTT,CAIHRGPDHSPLHF,14,TRBD1,NA,TRBJ1-6,TRBV6-1
TGCGCCAGCAGCTTGTTTACCGGGACCTACGGACAGGCTTCCTACGAGCAGTACTTC,CASSLFTGTYGQASYEQYF,19,TRBD1,NA,TRBJ2-7,TRBV5-1
TGTGCCAGCAGCCCGACCCCGGGACAGGTTACTTACAATGAGCAGTTCTTC,CASSPTPGQVTYNEQFF,17,TRBD1,NA,TRBJ2-1,TRBV5-4
TGTGCCAGCAGCTTAGCTCGACACAGGGGCACCGGGGAGCTGTTTTTT,CASSLARHRGTGELFF,16,TRBD1,NA,TRBJ2-2,TRBV11-2
TGTGCCAGCAGCTTAGCATCCACGGTAGAGACCCAGTACTTC,CASSLASTVETQYF,14,NA,NA,TRBJ2-5,TRBV7-8
TGTGCCAGCAGCACCGTCGCCGACTCCTACAATGAGCAGTTCTTC,CASSTVADSYNEQFF,15,NA,once,TRBJ2-1,TRBV7-2
TGTGCCATCAGTGAAGGGGGGGGAAATAGCAATCAGCCCCAGCATTTT,CAISEGGGNSNQPQHF,16,NA,few,TRBJ1-5,TRBV10-3
TGTGCCAGCAGGGCCGGAACCCATATGAGAGAGACCCAGTACTTC,CASRAGTHMRETQYF,15,NA,NA,TRBJ2-5,TRBV28
TGTGCCAGCTCTTCGGCCGGGACAGGGAATGGCTACACCTTC,CASSSAGTGNGYTF,14,TRBD1,few,TRBJ1-2,TRBV18
TGTGCCAGCAGAAATGATTTGAACACTGAAGCTTTCTTT,CASRNDLNTEAFF,13,NA,NA,TRBJ1-1,TRBV27
TGTGCCAGCAGTGACTACGAGCAGTACTTC,CASSDYEQYF,10,NA,few,TRBJ2-7,TRBV6-1
TGTGCCAGCAGTTGGGACAGCTGGAAGATCGATACGCAGTATTTT,CASSWDSWKIDTQYF,15,TRBD1,NA,TRBJ2-3,TRBV6-6
TGTGCCAGCAGCCCGGGAGGGAGGGCTGGCAATCAGCCCCAGCATTTT,CASSPGGRAGNQPQHF,16,NA,NA,TRBJ1-5,TRBV28
TGCAGCGTTACAGGCCGTAAATTCGGACACTATAATTCACCCCTCCACTTT,CSVTGRKFGHYNSPLHF,17,NA,few,TRBJ1-6,TRBV29-1
TGTGCCAGCAGCGCCGGGACAGACAATGAGCAGTTCTTC,CASSAGTDNEQFF,13,TRBD1,NA,TRBJ2-1,TRBV6-1
TGTGCCAGCAGTTACGACTCCTCCCGTCAGGGGACCCAGTACTTC,CASSYDSSRQGTQYF,15,NA,NA,TRBJ2-5,TRBV6-5
TGTGCCTGGAGTGTGCCTCGGACAGGGGAGACCGGGGAGCTGTTTTTT,CAWSVPRTGETGELFF,16,TRBD1,NA,TRBJ2-2,TRBV30
TGTGCTAGTGGTTTGGCTGAAAGGGGGCCCACTGAAGCTTTCTTT,CASGLAERGPTEAFF,15,TRBD1,NA,TRBJ1-1,TRBV12-5
TGCGCCAGCAGCACTGACACAGGAGTGACTGAAGCTTTCTTT,CASSTDTGVTEAFF,14,NA,few,TRBJ1-1,TRBV5-1
TGTGCCAGCAGCTTCGGTGGGACAGGGGCAGATACGCAGTATTTT,CASSFGGTGADTQYF,15,TRBD1,few,TRBJ2-3,TRBV5-4
TGTGCCAGCAGCTTGGGCGGGACAGGGACCTATGGCTACACCTTC,CASSLGGTGTYGYTF,15,TRBD1,few,TRBJ1-2,TRBV5-4
TGTGCCAGCAGACTAAGGGACAACCCGAACACTGAAGCTTTCTTT,CASRLRDNPNTEAFF,15,NA,NA,TRBJ1-1,TRBV2
TGTGCCAGCAGCTTAGCCGCGGTAGGGGGGCAGCCCCAGCATTTT,CASSLAAVGGQPQHF,15,NA,NA,TRBJ1-5,TRBV7-2
TGTGCCAGTAGTATAAGCCCCGGGAGAAATGGCTACACCTTC,CASSISPGRNGYTF,14,NA,NA,TRBJ1-2,TRBV19
TGTGCCAGCAGCTTAGGAATAAGCACGTTCTTGAACACCGGGGAGCTGTTTTTT,CASSLGISTFLNTGELFF,18,NA,NA,TRBJ2-2,TRBV7-2
TGTGCCAGCCGCCGCGGGGGAAGAGAGACCCAGTACTTC,CASRRGGRETQYF,13,TRBD2,NA,TRBJ2-5,TRBV6-1
TGCGCCAGCAGCCAGCCGGGACAGGGAAATCAGCCCCAGCATTTT,CASSQPGQGNQPQHF,15,TRBD1,few,TRBJ1-5,TRBV4-1
TGTGCCAGCAGTGAGCAGGCCAAAAACATTCAGTACTTC,CASSEQAKNIQYF,13,NA,NA,TRBJ2-4,TRBV6-1
TGTGCCAGCAGTGCCCTCGGGACAGTGATGAATTCACCCCTCCACTTT,CASSALGTVMNSPLHF,16,TRBD1,few,TRBJ1-6,TRBV25-1
TGTGCCTGGAGTGTATTGTCCCCCGGCGGTACAGCGGGCTACACCTTC,CAWSVLSPGGTAGYTF,16,NA,NA,TRBJ1-2,TRBV30